This T cell receptor beta chain was captured by sequencing in a study of CD8 T cells in ankylosing spondylitis. Whole-study results and caveats: CD8+ by phenotype, disease-linked clones were relatively rare in peripheral blood.

TCRdb independently ran MiXCR on the 5' RACE reads; one entry per CDR3 protein. This table holds tens of thousands of distinct CDR3 sequences, around 26% found once. This clonotype was seen only a few times. What it recognizes is unknown. The sequence derives from a male donor with ankylosing spondylitis or in good health (not recorded which). The sequencing sample was made of blood, either unsorted or a sorted T cell fraction (not recorded which).

The CDR3 bases are TGTGCCATCAGTGAGTCTGCGGGAGGGTCCTACAATGAGCAGTTCTTC. Translated: CAISESAGGSYNEQFF. This chain connects TRBV10-3 to TRBJ2-1, with 9 bases that match TRBD2. The CDR3 has 16 residues. Germline trimming cut 0 bases from V and 1 base from J; bases unmatched to any gene: 1. The germline V gene encodes CDR1 ENHRY and CDR2 SYGVKD.